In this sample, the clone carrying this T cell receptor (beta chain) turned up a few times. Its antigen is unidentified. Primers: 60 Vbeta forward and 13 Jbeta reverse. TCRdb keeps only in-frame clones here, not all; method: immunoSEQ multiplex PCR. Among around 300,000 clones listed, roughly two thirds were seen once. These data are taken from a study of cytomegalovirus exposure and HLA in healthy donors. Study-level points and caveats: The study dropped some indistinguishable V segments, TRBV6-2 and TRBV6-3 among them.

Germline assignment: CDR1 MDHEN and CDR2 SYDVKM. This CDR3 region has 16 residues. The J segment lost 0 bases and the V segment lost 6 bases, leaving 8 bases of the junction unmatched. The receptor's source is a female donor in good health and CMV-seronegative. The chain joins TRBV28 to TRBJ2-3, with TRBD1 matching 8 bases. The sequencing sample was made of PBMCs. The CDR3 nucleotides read TGTGCCAGCAGAGCCGGGACAGGCTATAGCACAGATACGCAGTATTTT. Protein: CASRAGTGYSTDTQYF. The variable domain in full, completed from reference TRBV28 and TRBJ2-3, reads DVKVTQSSRYLVKRTGEKVFLECVQDMDHENMFWYRQDPGLGLRLIYFSYDVKMKEKGDIPEGYSVSREKKERFSLILESASTNQTSMYLCASRAGTGYSTDTQYFGPGTRLTVL.